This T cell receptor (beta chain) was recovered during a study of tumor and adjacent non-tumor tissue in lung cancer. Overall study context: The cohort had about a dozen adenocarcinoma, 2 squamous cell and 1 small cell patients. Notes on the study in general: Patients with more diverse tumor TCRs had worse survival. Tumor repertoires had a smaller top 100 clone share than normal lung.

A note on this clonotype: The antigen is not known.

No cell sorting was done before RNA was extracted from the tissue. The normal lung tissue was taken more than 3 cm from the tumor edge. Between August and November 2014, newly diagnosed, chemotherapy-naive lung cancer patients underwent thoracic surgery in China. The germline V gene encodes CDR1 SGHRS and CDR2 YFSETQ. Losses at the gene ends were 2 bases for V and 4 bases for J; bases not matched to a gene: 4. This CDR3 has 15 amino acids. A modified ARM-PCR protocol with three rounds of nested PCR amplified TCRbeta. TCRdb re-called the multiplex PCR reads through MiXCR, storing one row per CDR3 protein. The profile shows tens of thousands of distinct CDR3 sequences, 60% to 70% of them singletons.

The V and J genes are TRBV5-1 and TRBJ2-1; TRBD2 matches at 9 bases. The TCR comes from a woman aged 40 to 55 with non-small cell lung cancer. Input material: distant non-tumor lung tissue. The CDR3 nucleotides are TGCGCCAGCAGCTTTAGCGGGAGTCTATACAATGAGCAGTTCTTC. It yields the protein CASSFSGSLYNEQFF.